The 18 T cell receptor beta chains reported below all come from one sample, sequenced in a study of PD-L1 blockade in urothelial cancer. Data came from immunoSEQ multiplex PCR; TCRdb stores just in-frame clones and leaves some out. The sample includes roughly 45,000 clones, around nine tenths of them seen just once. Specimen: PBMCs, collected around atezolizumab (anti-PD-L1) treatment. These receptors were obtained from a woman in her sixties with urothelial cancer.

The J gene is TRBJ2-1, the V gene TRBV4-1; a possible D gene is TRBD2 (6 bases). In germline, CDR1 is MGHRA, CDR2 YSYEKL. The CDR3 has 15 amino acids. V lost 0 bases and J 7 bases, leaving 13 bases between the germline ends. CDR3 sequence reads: CASSQDPTSVNEQFF. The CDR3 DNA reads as TGCGCCAGCAGCCAAGATCCGACTAGTGTAAATGAGCAGTTCTTC.

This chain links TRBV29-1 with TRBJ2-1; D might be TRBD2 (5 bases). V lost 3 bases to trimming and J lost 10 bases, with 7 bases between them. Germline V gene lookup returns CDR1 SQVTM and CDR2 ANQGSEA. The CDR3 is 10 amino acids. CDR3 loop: CSVDSGEQFF. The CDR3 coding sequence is TGCAGCGTTGATTCGGGAGAGCAGTTCTTC.

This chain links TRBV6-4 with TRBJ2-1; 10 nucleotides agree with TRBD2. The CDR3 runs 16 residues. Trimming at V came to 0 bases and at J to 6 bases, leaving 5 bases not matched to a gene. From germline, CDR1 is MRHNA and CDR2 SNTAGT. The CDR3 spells CASSDSSGGGSNEQFF. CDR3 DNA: TGTGCCAGCAGTGACTCCAGCGGGGGGGGCAGCAATGAGCAGTTCTTC.

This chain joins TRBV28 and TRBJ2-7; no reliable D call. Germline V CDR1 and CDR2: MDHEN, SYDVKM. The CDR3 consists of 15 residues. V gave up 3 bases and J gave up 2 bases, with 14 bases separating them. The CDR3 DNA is TGTGCCAGCAGTTTGTTACAGACGAAACCCTACGAGCAGTACTTC. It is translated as CASSLLQTKPYEQYF.

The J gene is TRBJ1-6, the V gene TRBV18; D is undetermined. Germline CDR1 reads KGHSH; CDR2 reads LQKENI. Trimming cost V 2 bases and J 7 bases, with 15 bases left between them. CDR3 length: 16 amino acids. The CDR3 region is CASSPAGTDGNSPLHF. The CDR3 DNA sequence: TGTGCCAGCTCACCAGCCGGAACCGACGGGAATTCACCCCTCCACTTT.

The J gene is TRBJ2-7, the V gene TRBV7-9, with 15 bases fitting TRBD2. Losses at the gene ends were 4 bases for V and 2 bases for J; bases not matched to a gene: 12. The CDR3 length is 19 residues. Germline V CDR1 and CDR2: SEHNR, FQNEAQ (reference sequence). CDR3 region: CASSSPPGTSGGTTYEQYF. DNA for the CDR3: TGTGCCAGCAGCTCCCCTCCCGGGACTAGCGGGGGGACGACCTACGAGCAGTACTTC.

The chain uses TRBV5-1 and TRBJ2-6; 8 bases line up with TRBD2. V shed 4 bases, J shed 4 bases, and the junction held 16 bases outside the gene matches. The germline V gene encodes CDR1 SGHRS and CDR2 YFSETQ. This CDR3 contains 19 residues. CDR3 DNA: TGCGCCAGCAGCCCCCGAATACTCGGGAGGGGAGCCGGGGCCAACGTCCTGACTTTC. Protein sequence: CASSPRILGRGAGANVLTF. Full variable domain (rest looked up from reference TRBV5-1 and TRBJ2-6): KAGVTQTPRYLIKTRGQQVTLSCSPISGHRSVSWYQQTPGQGLQFLFEYFSETQRNKGNFPGRFSGRQFSNSRSEMNVSTLELGDSALYLCASSPRILGRGAGANVLTFGAGSRLTVL.

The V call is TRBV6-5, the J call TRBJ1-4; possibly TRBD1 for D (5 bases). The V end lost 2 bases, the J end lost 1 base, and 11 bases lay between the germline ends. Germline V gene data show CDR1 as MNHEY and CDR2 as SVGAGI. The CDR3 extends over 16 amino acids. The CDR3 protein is CASSYGAGLTNEKLFF. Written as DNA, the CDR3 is TGTGCCAGCAGTTACGGCGCAGGGTTAACTAATGAAAAACTGTTTTTT.

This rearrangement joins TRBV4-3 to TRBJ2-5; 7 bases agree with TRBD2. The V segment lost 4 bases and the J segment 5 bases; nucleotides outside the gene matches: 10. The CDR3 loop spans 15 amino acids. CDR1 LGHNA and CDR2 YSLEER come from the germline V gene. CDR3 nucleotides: TGCGCCAGCAGCCCCCGGGGAGGGTCTTCTGAGACCCAGTACTTC. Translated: CASSPRGGSSETQYF.

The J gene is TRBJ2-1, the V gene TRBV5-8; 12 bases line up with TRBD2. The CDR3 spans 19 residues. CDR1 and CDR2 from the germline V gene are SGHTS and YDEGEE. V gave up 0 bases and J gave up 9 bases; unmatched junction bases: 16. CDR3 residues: CASSLALAGGPVYIAEQFF. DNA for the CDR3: TGTGCCAGCAGCTTGGCGCTAGCGGGGGGGCCTGTGTATATCGCTGAGCAGTTCTTC.

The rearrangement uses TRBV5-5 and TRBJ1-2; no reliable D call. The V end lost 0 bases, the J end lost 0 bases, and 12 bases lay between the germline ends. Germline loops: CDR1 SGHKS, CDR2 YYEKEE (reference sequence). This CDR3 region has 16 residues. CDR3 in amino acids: CASSLAWPPANYGYTF. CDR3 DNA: TGTGCCAGCAGCTTGGCCTGGCCTCCTGCTAACTATGGCTACACCTTC.

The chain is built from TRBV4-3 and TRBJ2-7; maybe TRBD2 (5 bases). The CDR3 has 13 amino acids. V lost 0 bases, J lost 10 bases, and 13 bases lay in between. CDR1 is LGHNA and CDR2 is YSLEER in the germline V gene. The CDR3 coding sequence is TGCGCCAGCAGCCAAGACTTAATCCGGGATCAGTACTTC. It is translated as CASSQDLIRDQYF.

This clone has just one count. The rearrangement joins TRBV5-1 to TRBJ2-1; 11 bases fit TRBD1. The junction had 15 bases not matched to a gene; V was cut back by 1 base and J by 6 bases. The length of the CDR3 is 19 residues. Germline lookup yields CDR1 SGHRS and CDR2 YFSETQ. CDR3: CASSLRPGTGGMGANEQFF. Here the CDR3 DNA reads TGCGCCAGCAGCTTGCGTCCCGGGACAGGGGGAATGGGGGCCAATGAGCAGTTCTTC.

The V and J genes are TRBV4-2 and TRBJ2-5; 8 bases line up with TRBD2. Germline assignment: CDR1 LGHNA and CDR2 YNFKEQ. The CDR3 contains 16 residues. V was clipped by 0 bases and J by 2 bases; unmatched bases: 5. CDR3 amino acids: CASSQESAGEQETQYF. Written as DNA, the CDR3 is TGTGCCAGCAGCCAAGAGTCAGCGGGGGAGCAAGAGACCCAGTACTTC.

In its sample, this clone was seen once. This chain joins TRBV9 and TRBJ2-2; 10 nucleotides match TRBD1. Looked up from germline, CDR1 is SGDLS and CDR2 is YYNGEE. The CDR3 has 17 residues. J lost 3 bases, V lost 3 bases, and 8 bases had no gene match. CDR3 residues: CASSGGRTGGDTGELFF. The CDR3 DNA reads TGTGCCAGCAGCGGTGGAAGGACAGGGGGTGACACCGGGGAGCTGTTTTTT.

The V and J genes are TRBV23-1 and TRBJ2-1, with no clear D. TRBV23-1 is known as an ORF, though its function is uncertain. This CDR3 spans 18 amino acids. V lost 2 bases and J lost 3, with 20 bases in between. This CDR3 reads CASSQIRRARLDYNEQFF. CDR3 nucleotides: TGCGCCAGCAGTCAAATCCGGAGAGCCCGCCTCGACTACAATGAGCAGTTCTTC.

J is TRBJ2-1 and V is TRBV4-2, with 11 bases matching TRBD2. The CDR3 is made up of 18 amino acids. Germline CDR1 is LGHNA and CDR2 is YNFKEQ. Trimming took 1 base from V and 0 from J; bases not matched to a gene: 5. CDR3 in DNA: TGTGCCAGCAGCCAAGGGCTAGCGGGGGGCCCCTCCTACAATGAGCAGTTCTTC. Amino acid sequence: CASSQGLAGGPSYNEQFF.

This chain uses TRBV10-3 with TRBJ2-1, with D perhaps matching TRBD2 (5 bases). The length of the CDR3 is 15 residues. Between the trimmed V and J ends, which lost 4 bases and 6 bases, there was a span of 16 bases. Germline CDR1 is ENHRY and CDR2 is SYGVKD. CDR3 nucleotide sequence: TGTGCCATCAGTGTCCGAGGGTCTGACGGCAATGAGCAGTTCTTC. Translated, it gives CAISVRGSDGNEQFF.